The T cell receptor (beta chain) under discussion was sequenced for a study of prognosis after radiotherapy for stage I lung cancer. The overall study: Enrolled patients (approximately 13 men, 6 women) had a median age of about 74 years and an age range of roughly 50 to 85 years.

Node-negative disease was confirmed in all patients by CT and PET/CT, with no prior chemotherapy, radiotherapy or other malignancies. Notes on the study in general: Among patients who developed distant metastases, Shannon entropy after stereotactic body radiation therapy was lower. There was a fall in unique TCR clone counts after stereotactic body radiation therapy, median roughly 10,000 versus 7,000.

Amplification of TCR beta CDR3 from genomic DNA used two-round multiplex PCR. Amplification in first-round PCR relied on primers specific to each TRBV and TRBJ gene. TCRdb passed the multiplex PCR reads through MiXCR, listing each CDR3 protein once. The table lists some 13,000 distinct CDR3 sequences, less than 50% of them singletons, with 25% to 35% in the top ten. Comments on this clonotype: Its antigen is undetermined.

Germline trimming cut 0 bases from V and 4 bases from J; bases unmatched to any gene: 7. In germline, CDR1 is SGHRS, CDR2 YFSETQ. This CDR3 contains 16 residues. The chain recombines TRBV5-1 with TRBJ2-1; 7 positions match TRBD2. The TCR comes from a donor of 50 years or more with non-small cell lung cancer. Source: PBMCs, taken before or after stereotactic body radiation therapy (not recorded which). The CDR3 sequence is CASSLGVAGPYNEQFF. The CDR3 DNA reads TGCGCCAGCAGCTTGGGGGTAGCGGGTCCTTACAATGAGCAGTTCTTC.